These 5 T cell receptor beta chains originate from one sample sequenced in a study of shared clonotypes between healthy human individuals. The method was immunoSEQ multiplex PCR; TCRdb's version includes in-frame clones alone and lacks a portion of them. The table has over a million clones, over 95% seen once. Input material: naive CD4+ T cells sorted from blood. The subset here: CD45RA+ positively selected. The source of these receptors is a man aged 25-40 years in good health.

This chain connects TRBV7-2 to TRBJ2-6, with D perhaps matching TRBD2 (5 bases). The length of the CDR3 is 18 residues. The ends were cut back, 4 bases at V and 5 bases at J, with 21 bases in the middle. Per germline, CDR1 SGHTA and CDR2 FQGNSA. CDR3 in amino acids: CASSCSGRRQSRANVLTF. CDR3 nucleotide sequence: TGTGCCAGCAGCTGTTCGGGGAGACGACAAAGTCGGGCCAACGTCCTGACTTTC.

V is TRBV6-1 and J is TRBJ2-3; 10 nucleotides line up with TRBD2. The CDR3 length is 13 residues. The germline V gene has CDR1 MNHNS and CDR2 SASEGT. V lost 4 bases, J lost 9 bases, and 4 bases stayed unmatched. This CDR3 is CASSAKLAGTQYF. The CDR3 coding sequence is TGTGCCAGCAGTGCGAAACTAGCGGGAACGCAGTATTTT.

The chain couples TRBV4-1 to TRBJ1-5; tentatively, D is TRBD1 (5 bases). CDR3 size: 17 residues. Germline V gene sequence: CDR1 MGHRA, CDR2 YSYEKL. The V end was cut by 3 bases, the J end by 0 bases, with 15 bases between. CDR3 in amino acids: CASSHDPGRLSNQPQHF. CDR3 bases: TGCGCCAGCAGCCATGATCCGGGACGGCTTAGCAATCAGCCCCAGCATTTT.

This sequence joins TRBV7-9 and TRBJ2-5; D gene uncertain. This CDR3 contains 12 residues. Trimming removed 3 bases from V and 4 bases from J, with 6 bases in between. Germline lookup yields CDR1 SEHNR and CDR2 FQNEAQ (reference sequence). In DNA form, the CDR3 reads TGTGCCAGCAGCTTTTTGTTAGAGACCCAGTACTTC. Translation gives CASSFLLETQYF. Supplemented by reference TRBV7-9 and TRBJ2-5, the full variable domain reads DTGVSQNPRHKITKRGQNVTFRCDPISEHNRLYWYRQTLGQGPEFLTYFQNEAQLEKSRLLSDRFSAERPKGSFSTLEIQRTEQGDSAMYLCASSFLLETQYFGPGTRLLVL.

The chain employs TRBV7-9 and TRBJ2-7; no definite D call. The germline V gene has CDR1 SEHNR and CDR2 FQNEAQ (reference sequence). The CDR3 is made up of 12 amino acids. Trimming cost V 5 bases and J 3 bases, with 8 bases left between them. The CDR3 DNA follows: TGTGCCAGCAGCCCCCAGATCTACGAGCAGTACTTC. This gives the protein CASSPQIYEQYF.